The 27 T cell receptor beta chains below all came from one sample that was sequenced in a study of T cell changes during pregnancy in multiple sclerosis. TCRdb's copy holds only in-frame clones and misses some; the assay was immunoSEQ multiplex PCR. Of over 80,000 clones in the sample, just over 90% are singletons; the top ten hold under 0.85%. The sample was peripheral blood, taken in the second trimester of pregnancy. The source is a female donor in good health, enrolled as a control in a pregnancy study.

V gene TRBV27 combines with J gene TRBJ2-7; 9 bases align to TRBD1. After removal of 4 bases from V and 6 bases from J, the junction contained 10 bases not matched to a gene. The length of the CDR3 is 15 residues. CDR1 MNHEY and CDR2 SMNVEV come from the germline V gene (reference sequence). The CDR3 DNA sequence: TGTGCCAGCAGTTCTGTCGCCGGGACAGGGTCCGAGCAGTACTTC. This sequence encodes CASSSVAGTGSEQYF.

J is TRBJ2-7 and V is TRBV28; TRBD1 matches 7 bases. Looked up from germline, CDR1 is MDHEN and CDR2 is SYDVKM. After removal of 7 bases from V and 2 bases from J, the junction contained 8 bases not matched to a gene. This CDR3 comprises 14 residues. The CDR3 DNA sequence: TGTGCCAGCAAATCGATGGGACAGCCCTACGAGCAGTACTTC. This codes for CASKSMGQPYEQYF. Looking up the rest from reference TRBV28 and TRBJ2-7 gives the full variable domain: DVKVTQSSRYLVKRTGEKVFLECVQDMDHENMFWYRQDPGLGLRLIYFSYDVKMKEKGDIPEGYSVSREKKERFSLILESASTNQTSMYLCASKSMGQPYEQYFGPGTRLTVT.

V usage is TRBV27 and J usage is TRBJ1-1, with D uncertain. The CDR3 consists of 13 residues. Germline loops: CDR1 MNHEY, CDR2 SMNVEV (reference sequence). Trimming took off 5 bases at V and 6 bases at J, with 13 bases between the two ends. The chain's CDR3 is CASSPTGRAEAFF. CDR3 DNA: TGTGCCAGCAGTCCCACCGGGAGGGCTGAAGCTTTCTTT.

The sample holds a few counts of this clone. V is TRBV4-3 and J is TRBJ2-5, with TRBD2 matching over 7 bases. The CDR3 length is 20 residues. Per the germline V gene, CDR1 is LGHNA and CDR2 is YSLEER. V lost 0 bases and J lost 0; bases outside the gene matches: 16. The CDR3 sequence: CASSQEVGSASGPYQETQYF. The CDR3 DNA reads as TGCGCCAGCAGCCAAGAGGTGGGTTCAGCTAGCGGCCCGTACCAAGAGACCCAGTACTTC.

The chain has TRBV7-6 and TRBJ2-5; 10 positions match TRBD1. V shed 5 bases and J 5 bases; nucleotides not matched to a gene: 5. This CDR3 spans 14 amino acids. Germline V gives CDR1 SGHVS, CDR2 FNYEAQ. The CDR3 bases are TGTGCCAGCAGCCTCGCGGGACAGGGGGAGACCCAGTACTTC. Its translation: CASSLAGQGETQYF.

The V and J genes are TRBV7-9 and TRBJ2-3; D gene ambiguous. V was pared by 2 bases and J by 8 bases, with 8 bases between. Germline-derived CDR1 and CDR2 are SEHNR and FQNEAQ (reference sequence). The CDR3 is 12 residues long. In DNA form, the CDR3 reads TGTGCCAGCAGCTTACCCCTCCCTACGCAGTATTTT. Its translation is CASSLPLPTQYF.

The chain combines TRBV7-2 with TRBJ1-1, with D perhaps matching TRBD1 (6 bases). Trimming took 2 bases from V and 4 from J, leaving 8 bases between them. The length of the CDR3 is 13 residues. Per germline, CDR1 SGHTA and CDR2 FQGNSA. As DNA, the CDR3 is TGTGCCAGCAGCTTAATAGGGGGCACTGAAGCTTTCTTT. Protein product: CASSLIGGTEAFF.

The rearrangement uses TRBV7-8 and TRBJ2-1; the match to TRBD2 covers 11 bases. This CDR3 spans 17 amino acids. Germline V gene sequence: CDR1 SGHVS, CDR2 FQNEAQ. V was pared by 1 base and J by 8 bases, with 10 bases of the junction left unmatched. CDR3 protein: CASSLVPTSGRLDEQFF. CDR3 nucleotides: TGTGCCAGCAGCTTAGTCCCTACTAGCGGGAGATTGGATGAGCAGTTCTTC.

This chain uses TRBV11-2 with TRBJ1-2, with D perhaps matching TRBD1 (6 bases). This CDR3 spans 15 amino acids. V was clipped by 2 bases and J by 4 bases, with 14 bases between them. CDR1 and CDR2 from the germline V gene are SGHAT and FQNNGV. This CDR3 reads CASSLSGGGSYGYTF. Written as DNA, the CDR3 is TGTGCCAGCAGCTTAAGTGGTGGGGGCAGCTATGGCTACACCTTC.

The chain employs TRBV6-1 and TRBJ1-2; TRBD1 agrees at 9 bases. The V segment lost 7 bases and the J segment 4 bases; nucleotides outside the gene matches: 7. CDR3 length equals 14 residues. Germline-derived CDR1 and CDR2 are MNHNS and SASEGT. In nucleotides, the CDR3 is TGTGCCAGCACCCCGACAGGGGGAAGCTATGGCTACACCTTC. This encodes CASTPTGGSYGYTF.

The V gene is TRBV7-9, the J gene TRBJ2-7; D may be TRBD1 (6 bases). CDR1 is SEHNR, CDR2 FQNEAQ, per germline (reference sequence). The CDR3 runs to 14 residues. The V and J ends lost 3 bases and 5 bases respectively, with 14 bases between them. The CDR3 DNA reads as TGTGCCAGCAGCTTCGGGTTCCAGGGGAACGAGCAGTACTTC. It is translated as CASSFGFQGNEQYF.

DNA of the CDR3: TGTGCCAGCAGTTTACTGCGGGGGTTGGACAATCAGCCCCAGCATTTT. It is translated as CASSLLRGLDNQPQHF. This sequence joins TRBV28 and TRBJ1-5, with D perhaps matching TRBD1 (5 bases). Germline V gives CDR1 MDHEN, CDR2 SYDVKM. V was pared by 2 bases and J by 3 bases, with 14 bases between. The CDR3 is made up of 16 amino acids.

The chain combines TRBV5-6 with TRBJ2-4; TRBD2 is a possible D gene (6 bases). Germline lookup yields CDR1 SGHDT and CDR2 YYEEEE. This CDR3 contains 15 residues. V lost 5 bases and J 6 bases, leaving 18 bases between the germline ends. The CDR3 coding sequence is TGTGCCAGCAGGGAGGGCCCCCTGCTGAGAAACATTCAGTACTTC. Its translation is CASREGPLLRNIQYF.

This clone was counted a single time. CDR3 in amino acids: CASSLQGTTDYEQYF. The DNA of the CDR3 is TGTGCCAGCAGCTTACAGGGGACGACCGATTACGAGCAGTACTTC. The V and J genes are TRBV11-2 and TRBJ2-7, with a possible D match to TRBD1 (6 bases). Trimming stripped 2 bases from V and 4 bases from J, with 15 bases between. From germline, CDR1 is SGHAT and CDR2 FQNNGV. This CDR3 is 15 amino acids long.

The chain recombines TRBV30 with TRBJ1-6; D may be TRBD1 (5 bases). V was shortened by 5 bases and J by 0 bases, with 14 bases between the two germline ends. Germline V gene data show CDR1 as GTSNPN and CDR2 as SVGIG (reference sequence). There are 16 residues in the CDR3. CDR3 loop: CAWQREGRSYNSPLHF. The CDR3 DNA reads TGTGCCTGGCAGAGGGAGGGACGCTCCTATAATTCACCCCTCCACTTT.

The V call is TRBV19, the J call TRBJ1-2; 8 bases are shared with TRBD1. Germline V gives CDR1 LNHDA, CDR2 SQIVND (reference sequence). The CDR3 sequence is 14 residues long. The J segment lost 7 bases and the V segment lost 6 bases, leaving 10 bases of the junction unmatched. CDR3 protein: CASRNGQGRRGYTF. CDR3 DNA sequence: TGTGCCAGTAGGAACGGACAGGGCCGGCGTGGCTACACCTTC.

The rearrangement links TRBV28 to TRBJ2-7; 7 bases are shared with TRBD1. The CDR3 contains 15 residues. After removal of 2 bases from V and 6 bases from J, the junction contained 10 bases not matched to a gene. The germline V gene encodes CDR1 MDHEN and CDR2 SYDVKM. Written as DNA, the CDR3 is TGTGCCAGCAGTTTAACGGGACAGATAAATCGCGAGCAGTACTTC. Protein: CASSLTGQINREQYF.

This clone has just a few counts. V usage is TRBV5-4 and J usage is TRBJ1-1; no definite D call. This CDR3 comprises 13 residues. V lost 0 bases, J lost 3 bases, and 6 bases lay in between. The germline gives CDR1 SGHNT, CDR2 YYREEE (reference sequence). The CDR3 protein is CASSLVRDTEAFF. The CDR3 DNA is TGTGCCAGCAGCTTGGTTCGGGACACTGAAGCTTTCTTT.

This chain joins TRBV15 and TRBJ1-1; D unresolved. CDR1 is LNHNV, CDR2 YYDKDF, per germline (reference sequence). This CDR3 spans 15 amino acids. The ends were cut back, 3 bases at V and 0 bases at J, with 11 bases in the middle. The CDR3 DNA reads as TGTGCCACCAGCAGGAAGACACGTATGAACACTGAAGCTTTCTTT. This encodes CATSRKTRMNTEAFF.

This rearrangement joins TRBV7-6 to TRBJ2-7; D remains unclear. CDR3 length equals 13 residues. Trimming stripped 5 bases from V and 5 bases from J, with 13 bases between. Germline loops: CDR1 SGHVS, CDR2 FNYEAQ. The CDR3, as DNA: TGTGCCAGCAGCCCCACTCGCCGCGACGAGCAGTACTTC. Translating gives CASSPTRRDEQYF.

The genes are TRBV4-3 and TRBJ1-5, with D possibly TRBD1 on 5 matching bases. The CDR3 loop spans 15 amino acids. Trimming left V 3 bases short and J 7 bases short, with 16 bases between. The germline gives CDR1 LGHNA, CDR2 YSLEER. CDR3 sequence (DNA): TGCGCCAGCAGCCATGGCTGGCAGGGCGACCAGCCCCAGCATTTT. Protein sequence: CASSHGWQGDQPQHF.

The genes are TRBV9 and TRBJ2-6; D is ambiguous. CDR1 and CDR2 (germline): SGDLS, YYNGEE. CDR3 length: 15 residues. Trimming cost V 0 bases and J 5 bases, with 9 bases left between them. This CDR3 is CASSVERSWANVLTF. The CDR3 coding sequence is TGTGCCAGCAGCGTAGAAAGGAGCTGGGCCAACGTCCTGACTTTC.

CDR3 region: CASTPVGRGRADTQYF. CDR3 DNA sequence: TGTGCCAGCACCCCCGTGGGGAGGGGCAGGGCAGATACGCAGTATTTT. The gene calls are TRBV7-2 and TRBJ2-3, with TRBD2 identical over 7 bases. There are 16 residues in the CDR3. Germline values: CDR1 SGHTA, CDR2 FQGNSA. J gave up 4 bases and V 7 bases, and 14 bases lay outside the gene matches.

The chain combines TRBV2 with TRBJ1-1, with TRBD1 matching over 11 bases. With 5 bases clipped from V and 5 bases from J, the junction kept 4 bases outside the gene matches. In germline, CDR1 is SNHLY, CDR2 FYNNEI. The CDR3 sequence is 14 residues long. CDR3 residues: CASSTDRGRTEAFF. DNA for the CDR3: TGTGCCAGCAGTACGGACAGGGGGCGGACTGAAGCTTTCTTT.

The CDR3 bases are TGTGCCATCAGTGGTGGGACAGATAACTATGGCTACACCTTC. It is translated as CAISGGTDNYGYTF. V is TRBV10-3 and J is TRBJ1-2; the match to TRBD1 covers 7 bases. The junction had 3 bases not matched to a gene; V was cut back by 4 bases and J by 1 base. The CDR3 spans 14 residues. Germline V gives CDR1 ENHRY, CDR2 SYGVKD.

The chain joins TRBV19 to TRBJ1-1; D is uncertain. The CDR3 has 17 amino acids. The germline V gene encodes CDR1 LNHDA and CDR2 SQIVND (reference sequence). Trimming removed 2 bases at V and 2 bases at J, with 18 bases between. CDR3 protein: CASSILRDGSRNTEAFF. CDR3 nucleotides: TGTGCCAGTAGTATATTGAGGGATGGAAGCCGAAACACTGAAGCTTTCTTT.

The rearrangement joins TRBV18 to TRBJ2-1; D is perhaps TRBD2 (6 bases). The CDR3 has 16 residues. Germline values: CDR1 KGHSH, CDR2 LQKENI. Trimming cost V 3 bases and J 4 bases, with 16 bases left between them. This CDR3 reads CASSPQAGGLYNEQFF. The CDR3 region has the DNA TGTGCCAGCTCACCCCAGGCAGGAGGGTTATACAATGAGCAGTTCTTC.